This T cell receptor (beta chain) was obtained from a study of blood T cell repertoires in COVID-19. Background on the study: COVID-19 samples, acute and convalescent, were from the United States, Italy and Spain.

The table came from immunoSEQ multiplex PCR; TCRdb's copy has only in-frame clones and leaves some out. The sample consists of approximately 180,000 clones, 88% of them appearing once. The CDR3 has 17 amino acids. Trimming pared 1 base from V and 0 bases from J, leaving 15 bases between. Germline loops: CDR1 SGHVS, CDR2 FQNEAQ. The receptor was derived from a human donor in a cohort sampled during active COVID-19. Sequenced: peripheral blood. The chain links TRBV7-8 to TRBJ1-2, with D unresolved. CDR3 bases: TGTGCCAGCAGCTTAGAGGAGCCCAGAGGAGCTAACTATGGCTACACCTTC. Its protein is CASSLEEPRGANYGYTF.